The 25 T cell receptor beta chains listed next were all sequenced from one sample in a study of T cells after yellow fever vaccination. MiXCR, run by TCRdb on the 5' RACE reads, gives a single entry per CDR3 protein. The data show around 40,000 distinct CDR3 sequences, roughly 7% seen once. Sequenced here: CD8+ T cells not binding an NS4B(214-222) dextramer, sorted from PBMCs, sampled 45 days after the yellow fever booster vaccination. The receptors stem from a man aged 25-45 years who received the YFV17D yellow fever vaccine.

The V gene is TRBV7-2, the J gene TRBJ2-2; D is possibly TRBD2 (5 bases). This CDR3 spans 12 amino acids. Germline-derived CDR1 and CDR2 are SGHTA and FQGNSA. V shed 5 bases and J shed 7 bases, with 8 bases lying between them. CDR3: CASSPGIGELFF. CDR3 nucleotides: TGTGCCAGCAGCCCGGGAATCGGGGAGCTGTTTTTT.

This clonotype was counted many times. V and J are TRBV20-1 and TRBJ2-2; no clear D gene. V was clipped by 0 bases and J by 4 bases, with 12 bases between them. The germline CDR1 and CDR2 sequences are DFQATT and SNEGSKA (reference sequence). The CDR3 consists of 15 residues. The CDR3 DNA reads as TGCAGTGCTAGAGAGATTAGGGTAGCCACCGGGGAGCTGTTTTTT. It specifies CSAREIRVATGELFF.

For the CDR3, the DNA is TGTGCCAGCGGCACAGCGGGAGGGGCCTACGAGCAGTACTTC. This translates into CASGTAGGAYEQYF. This chain connects TRBV7-9 to TRBJ2-7, with 10 positions matching TRBD2. V was pared by 8 bases and J by 2 bases, with 6 bases of the junction left unmatched. The V gene's germline CDR1 is SEHNR and CDR2 FQNEAQ (reference sequence). There are 14 residues in the CDR3.

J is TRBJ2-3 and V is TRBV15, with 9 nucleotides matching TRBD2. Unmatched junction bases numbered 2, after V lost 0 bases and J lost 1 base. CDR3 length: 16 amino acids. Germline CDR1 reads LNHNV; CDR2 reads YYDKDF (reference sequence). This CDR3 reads CATSREASGGTDTQYF. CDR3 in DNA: TGTGCCACCAGCAGAGAGGCTAGCGGGGGCACAGATACGCAGTATTTT.

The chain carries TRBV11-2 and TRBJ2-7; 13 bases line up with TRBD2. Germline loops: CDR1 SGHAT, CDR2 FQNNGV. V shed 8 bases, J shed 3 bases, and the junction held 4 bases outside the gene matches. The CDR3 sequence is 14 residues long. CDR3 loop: CASAGTSGNYEQYF. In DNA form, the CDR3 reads TGTGCCAGCGCCGGGACTAGCGGGAACTACGAGCAGTACTTC. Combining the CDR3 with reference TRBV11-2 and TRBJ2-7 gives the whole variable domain EAGVAQSPRYKIIEKRQSVAFWCNPISGHATLYWYQQILGQGPKLLIQFQNNGVVDDSQLPKDRFSAERLKGVDSTLKIQPAKLEDSAVYLCASAGTSGNYEQYFGPGTRLTVT.

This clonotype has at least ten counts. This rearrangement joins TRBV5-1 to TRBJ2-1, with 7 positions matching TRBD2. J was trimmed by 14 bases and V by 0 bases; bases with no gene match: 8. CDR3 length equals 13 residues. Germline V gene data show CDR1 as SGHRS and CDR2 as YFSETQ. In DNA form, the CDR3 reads TGCGCCAGCAGCTTGGGGATCGGGCGGGAGAAGTTCTTC. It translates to CASSLGIGREKFF.

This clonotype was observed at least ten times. The chain's CDR3 is CSARGGYTF. In DNA, the CDR3 is TGCAGTGCTAGAGGTGGCTACACCTTC. This chain uses TRBV20-1 with TRBJ1-2; D gene uncertain. Germline V gives CDR1 DFQATT, CDR2 SNEGSKA (reference sequence). This CDR3 comprises 9 residues. Trimming took 1 base from V and 7 from J, leaving 1 base between them.

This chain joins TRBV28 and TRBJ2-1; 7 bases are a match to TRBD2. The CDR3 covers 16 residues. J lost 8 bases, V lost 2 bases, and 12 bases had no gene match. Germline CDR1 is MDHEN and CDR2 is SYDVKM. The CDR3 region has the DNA TGTGCCAGCAGTTTAAGGAGCAGTTGGGGGGGAGATGAGCAGTTCTTC. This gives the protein CASSLRSSWGGDEQFF. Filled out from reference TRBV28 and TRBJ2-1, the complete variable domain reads DVKVTQSSRYLVKRTGEKVFLECVQDMDHENMFWYRQDPGLGLRLIYFSYDVKMKEKGDIPEGYSVSREKKERFSLILESASTNQTSMYLCASSLRSSWGGDEQFFGPGTRLTVL.

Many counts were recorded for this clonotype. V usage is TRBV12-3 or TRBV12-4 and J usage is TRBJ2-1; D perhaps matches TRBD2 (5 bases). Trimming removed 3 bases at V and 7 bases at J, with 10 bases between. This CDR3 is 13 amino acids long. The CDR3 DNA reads TGTGCCAGCAGTTTGGGAGTAGGGAATGAGCAGTTCTTC. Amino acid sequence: CASSLGVGNEQFF.

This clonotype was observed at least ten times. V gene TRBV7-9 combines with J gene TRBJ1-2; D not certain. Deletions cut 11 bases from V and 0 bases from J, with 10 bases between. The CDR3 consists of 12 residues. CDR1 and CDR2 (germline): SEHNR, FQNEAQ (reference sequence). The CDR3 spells CASGSTNYGYTF. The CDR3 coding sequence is TGTGCCTCCGGGAGTACTAACTATGGCTACACCTTC.

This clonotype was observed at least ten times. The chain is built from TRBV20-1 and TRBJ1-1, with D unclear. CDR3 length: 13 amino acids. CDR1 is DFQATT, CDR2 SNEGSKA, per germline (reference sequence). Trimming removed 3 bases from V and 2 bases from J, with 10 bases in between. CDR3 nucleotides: TGCAGTGCTAGTTTCGAGATTAACACTGAAGCTTTCTTT. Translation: CSASFEINTEAFF.

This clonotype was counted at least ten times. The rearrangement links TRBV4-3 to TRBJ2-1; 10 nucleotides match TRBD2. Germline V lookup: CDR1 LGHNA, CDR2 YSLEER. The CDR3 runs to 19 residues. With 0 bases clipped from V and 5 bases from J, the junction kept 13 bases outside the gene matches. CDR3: CASSQEFLAGALTNNEQFF. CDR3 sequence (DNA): TGCGCCAGCAGCCAAGAGTTCCTAGCGGGAGCTCTAACCAACAATGAGCAGTTCTTC.

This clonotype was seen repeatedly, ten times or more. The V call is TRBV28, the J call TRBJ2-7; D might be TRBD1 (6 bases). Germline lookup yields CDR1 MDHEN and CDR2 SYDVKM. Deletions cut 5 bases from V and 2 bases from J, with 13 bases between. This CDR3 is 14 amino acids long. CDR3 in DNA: TGTGCCAGCAGTCCCCCAGGGGTGACCTACGAGCAGTACTTC. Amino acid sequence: CASSPPGVTYEQYF.

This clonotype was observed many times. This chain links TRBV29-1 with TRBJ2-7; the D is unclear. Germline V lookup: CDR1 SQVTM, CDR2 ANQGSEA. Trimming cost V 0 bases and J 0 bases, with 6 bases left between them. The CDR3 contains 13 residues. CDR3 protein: CSVEDKPSYEQYF. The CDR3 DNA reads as TGCAGCGTTGAAGATAAACCCTCCTACGAGCAGTACTTC.

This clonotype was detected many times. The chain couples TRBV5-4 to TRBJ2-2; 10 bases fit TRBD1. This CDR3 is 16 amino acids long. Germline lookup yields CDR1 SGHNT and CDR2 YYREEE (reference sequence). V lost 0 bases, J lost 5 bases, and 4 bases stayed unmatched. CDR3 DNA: TGTGCCAGCAGCTTGGGGGACAGGGGATTTACCGGGGAGCTGTTTTTT. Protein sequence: CASSLGDRGFTGELFF.

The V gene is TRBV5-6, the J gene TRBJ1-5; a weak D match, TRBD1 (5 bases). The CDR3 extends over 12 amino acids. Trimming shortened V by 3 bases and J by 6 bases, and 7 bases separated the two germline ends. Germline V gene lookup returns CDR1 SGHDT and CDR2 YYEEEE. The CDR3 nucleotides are TGTGCCAGCAGCTGGGACGTTCAGCCCCAGCATTTT. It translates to CASSWDVQPQHF.

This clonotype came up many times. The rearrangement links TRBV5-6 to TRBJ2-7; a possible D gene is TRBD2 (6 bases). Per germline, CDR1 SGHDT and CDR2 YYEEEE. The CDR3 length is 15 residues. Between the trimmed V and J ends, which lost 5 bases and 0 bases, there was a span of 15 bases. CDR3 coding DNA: TGTGCCAGCAGAGGCGGGACGTACGTCTCCTACGAGCAGTACTTC. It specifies CASRGGTYVSYEQYF.

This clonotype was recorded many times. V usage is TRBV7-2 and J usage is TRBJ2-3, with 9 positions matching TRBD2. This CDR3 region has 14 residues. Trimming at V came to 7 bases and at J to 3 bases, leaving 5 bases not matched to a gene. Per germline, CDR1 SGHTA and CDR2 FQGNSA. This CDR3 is CASTLSGSTDTQYF. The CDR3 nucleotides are TGTGCCAGCACCCTTAGCGGGAGTACAGATACGCAGTATTTT.

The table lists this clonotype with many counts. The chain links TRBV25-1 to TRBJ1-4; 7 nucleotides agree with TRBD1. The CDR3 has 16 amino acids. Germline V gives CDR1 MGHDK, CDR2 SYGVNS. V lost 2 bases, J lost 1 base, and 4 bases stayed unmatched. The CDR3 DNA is TGTGCCAGCAGTGAAGGGCCAGGGGGAACTAATGAAAAACTGTTTTTT. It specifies CASSEGPGGTNEKLFF.

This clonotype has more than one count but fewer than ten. The CDR3 nucleotides are TGTGCCAGCAGCTTAGCGCCTAGCGGAGGGATTGCTTACGAGCAGTACTTC. Protein product: CASSLAPSGGIAYEQYF. V gene TRBV7-8 combines with J gene TRBJ2-7; 7 bases map to TRBD2. The CDR3 is 17 amino acids. The germline V gene has CDR1 SGHVS and CDR2 FQNEAQ. With 0 bases clipped from V and 4 bases from J, the junction kept 12 bases outside the gene matches.

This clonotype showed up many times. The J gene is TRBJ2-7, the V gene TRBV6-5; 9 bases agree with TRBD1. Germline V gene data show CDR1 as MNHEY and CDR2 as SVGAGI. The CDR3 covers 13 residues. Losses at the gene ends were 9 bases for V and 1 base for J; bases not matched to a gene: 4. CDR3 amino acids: CARAGTGSYEQYF. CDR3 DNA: TGTGCCAGAGCCGGGACAGGGTCCTACGAGCAGTACTTC.

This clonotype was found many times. CDR3 nucleotide sequence: TGTGCCAGCAGCCTGGACAGGGTTGGCGAGCAGTACTTC. It yields the protein CASSLDRVGEQYF. The chain uses TRBV7-6 and TRBJ2-7, with TRBD1 identical over 8 bases. CDR3 length equals 13 residues. V trimming: 5 bases; J trimming: 6 bases; junction bases outside the gene matches: 6. Per germline, CDR1 SGHVS and CDR2 FNYEAQ.

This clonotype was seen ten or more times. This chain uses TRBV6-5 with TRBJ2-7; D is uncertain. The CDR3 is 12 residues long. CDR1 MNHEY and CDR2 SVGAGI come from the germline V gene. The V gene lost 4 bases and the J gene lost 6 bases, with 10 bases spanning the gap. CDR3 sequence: CASSSRLGEQYF. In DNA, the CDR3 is TGTGCCAGCAGTTCCCGTCTGGGCGAGCAGTACTTC.

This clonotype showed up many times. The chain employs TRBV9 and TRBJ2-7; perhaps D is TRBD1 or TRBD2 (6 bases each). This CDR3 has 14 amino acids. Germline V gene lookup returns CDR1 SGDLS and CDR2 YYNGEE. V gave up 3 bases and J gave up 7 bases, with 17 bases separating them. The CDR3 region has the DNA TGTGCCAGCAGCGGCAAGGGGGGCAAAGGAGAGCAGTACTTC. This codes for CASSGKGGKGEQYF.

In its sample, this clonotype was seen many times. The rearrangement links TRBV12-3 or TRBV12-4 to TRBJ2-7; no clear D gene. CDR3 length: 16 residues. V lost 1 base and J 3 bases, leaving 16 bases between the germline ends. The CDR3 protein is CASSLVAALPFYEQYF. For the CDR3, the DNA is TGTGCCAGCAGTTTAGTGGCCGCGCTCCCTTTCTACGAGCAGTACTTC.